This T cell receptor beta chain came from a study of cytomegalovirus exposure and HLA in healthy donors. V lost 1 base and J lost 1, with 11 bases in between. CDR1 and CDR2 from the germline V gene are SEHNR and FQNEAQ (reference sequence). This CDR3 contains 16 residues. Study results and caveats: Researchers left out some V segments, among them TRBV6-2 and TRBV6-3, as indistinguishable. Later work showed greater clonal expansion in HLA-associated TCR beta chains than in equally common others. Several of the most significant clusters appeared linked to common viral pathogens, based on a later analysis.

The PCR had 60 Vbeta and 13 Jbeta primers. The method was immunoSEQ multiplex PCR; TCRdb's version includes in-frame clones alone and lacks a portion of them. The sample consists of 100,000 to 120,000 clones, around 77% of them appearing once. As for this clone: Its antigen is unidentified.

The sequenced material came from PBMCs. This receptor was obtained from a woman between 25 and 40 years old in good health and CMV-seropositive. The chain recombines TRBV7-9 with TRBJ2-1, with D uncertain. In nucleotides, the CDR3 is TGTGCCAGCAGCTTAGGGTCCGGAGTATCCTACAATGAGCAGTTCTTC. Its protein is CASSLGSGVSYNEQFF.